This paragraph reports one TCR beta chain. The antigen is unknown. The CDR3 consists of 13 residues. Germline V CDR1 and CDR2: KGHSH, LQKENI. V was pared by 3 bases and J by 2 bases, with 8 bases between. This entry comes from a study of shared clonotypes between healthy human individuals. Study-wide findings and caveats: Few donors restricted represented genetic and exposure-history diversity. Estimated clonotype richness was generally higher in naive than memory subsets.

Some clones are missing from TCRdb's copy, which holds only in-frame ones; the method was immunoSEQ multiplex PCR. The sample holds 900,000 to 1,200,000 clones, around 78% seen once. The chain has TRBV18 and TRBJ2-7, with unresolved D. The receptor was isolated from a man aged 18 to 29 in good health. Some clones in this sample may be carry-over from other donors' samples. Sequences were obtained from memory CD4+ T cells from PBMCs. Subset meaning: CD45RA-negative fraction. This CDR3 reads CASSPVETYEQYF. The CDR3, as DNA: TGTGCCAGCTCACCGGTAGAAACCTACGAGCAGTACTTC.